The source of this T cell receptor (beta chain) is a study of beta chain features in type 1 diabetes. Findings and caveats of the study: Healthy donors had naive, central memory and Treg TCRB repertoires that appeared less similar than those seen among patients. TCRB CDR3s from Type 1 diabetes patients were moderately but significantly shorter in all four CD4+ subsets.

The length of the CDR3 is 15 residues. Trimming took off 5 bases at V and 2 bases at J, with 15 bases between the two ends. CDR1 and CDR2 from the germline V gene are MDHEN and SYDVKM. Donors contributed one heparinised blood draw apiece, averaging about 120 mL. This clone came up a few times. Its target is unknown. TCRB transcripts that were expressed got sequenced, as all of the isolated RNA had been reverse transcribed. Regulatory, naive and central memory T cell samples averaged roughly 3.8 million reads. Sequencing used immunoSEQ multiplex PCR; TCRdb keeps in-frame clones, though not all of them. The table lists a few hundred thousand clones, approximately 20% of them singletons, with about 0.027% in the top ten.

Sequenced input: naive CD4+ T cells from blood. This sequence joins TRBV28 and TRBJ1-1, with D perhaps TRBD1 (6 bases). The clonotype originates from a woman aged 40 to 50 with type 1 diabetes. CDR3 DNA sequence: TGTGCCAGCAGTCTCACCGGGACACTTAACACTGAAGCTTTCTTT. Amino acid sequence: CASSLTGTLNTEAFF.